The clone carrying this T cell receptor (beta chain) was seen at least ten times. Its matching antigen is unknown. The data stem from a study of T-cell reconstitution after alpha-beta-depleted transplantation in children. Points from the study as a whole: One year after transplant, T-cell counts and diversity came mostly from newly produced T cells. Recipient T cells and thymic progenitors that survived were the source of the high TCRbeta diversity seen at day 60 in some patients. Reportedly, roughly two months post-transplant, alpha-beta T cells arose from several hundred expanded graft clones.

The CDR3 sequence is 15 residues long. Germline loops: CDR1 WNHNN, CDR2 SYGVQD (reference sequence). The ends were cut back, 3 bases at V and 6 bases at J, with 16 bases in the middle. Researchers prepared the TCRbeta library using unique molecular identifiers, the study reports. From the PCR reads, TCRdb called clonotypes with MiXCR, one entry per CDR3 protein. Here the sample spans around 200,000 distinct CDR3 sequences, about a sixth being singletons. This receptor was obtained from a male patient between 2 and 9 years old who had a stem cell transplant for acute lymphoblastic leukemia, so the T cells may come from the graft donor. The sample consisted of PBMCs, mostly from graft donor cells, taken 360 days after TCRalphabeta/CD19-depleted stem cell transplant. This chain uses TRBV10-1 with TRBJ2-3; D tentatively fits TRBD1 or TRBD2 (7 bases each). The CDR3 region is CASSEGRGGVDTQYF. The CDR3 DNA reads as TGCGCCAGCAGTGAAGGCAGGGGGGGAGTCGATACGCAGTATTTT.